This is a list of T cell receptor beta chains from one sample in a study of blood T cell repertoires in COVID-19. The data were produced by immunoSEQ multiplex PCR, yet TCRdb's version contains in-frame clones alone and is incomplete. This table has about 270,000 clones, about 87% appearing once. Sequenced material: PBMCs or T cells enriched from blood (not recorded which). These receptors all come from a woman in her twenties or thirties with acute COVID-19. The CDR3 runs from the conserved cysteine through the conserved F or W. D genes are given only for firm matches. Clone sizes are given selectively: once, few, many, or a class where the clone is expanded.

>NA|TRBV5-1|TRBD1|TRBJ1-2|14
CASSFGTGGFGYTF
TGCGCCAGCAGCTTCGGGACAGGGGGCTTTGGCTACACCTTC
>NA|TRBV4-2|TRBD1|TRBJ1-6|17
CASSQAMRDRGNSPLHF
TGTGCCAGCAGCCAAGCTATGCGGGACAGGGGCAATTCACCCCTCCACTTT
>NA|TRBV21-1|NA|TRBJ2-2|14
CARRGGGGPGELFF
TGTGCCAGGAGGGGGGGAGGTGGGCCCGGGGAGCTGTTTTTT
>NA|TRBV7-5|NA|TRBJ2-7|16
CVRSLCGKEPTYEQYF
TGTGTCAGAAGCTTATGCGGGAAGGAACCAACCTACGAGCAGTACTTC
>NA|TRBV19|NA|TRBJ1-3|13
CASYSYSGNTIYF
TGTGCCAGTTACAGCTACTCTGGAAACACCATATATTTT
>NA|TRBV28|NA|TRBJ1-1|12
CASSLPTTEAFF
TGTGCCAGCAGTCTCCCTACCACTGAAGCTTTCTTT
>few|TRBV6-5|TRBD2|TRBJ2-7|15
CASRQTSGSAYEQYF
TGTGCCAGCAGACAGACTAGCGGGAGTGCCTACGAGCAGTACTTC
>NA|TRBV3-1/TRBV3-2|NA|TRBJ2-3|14
CASSPPTGSDTQYF
TGTGCCAGCAGCCCGCCCACCGGTTCTGATACGCAGTATTTT
>NA|TRBV19|TRBD1|TRBJ1-2|15
CASSPETGQHYGYTF
TGTGCCAGTAGTCCCGAGACAGGGCAACACTATGGCTACACCTTC
>once|TRBV7-9|NA|TRBJ2-1|15
CASSLVPSSPYQQFF
TGTGCCAGCAGCTTAGTTCCGAGCTCTCCCTACCAGCAGTTCTTC
>NA|TRBV18|NA|TRBJ1-5|15
CASSPTSGANQPQHF
TGTGCCAGCTCTCCGACCAGTGGGGCAAATCAGCCCCAGCATTTT
>NA|TRBV19|TRBD2|TRBJ2-1|15
CASSQTSGNGNEQFF
TGTGCCAGTAGCCAAACTAGCGGGAACGGCAATGAGCAGTTCTTC
>NA|TRBV7-2|NA|TRBJ2-7|19
CASSLSLKLRRAGDYEQYF
TGTGCCAGCAGCTTATCACTAAAACTCCGGAGGGCCGGGGACTACGAGCAGTACTTC
>NA|TRBV28|NA|TRBJ2-2|13
CASSVGEAGELFF
TGTGCCAGCAGTGTCGGGGAGGCCGGGGAGCTGTTTTTT
>NA|TRBV27|NA|TRBJ1-5|16
CASSSPSRDLGSVQHF
TGTGCCAGCAGTTCACCATCCCGGGATTTGGGTTCGGTCCAGCATTTT
>few|TRBV27|TRBD2|TRBJ2-3|14
CASRGRGGGDTQYF
TGTGCCAGCAGGGGGAGGGGCGGGGGAGATACGCAGTATTTT
>NA|TRBV15|NA|TRBJ1-5|16
CATSRIQGGSNQPQHF
TGTGCCACCAGCAGGATACAGGGAGGGAGCAATCAGCCCCAGCATTTT
>NA|TRBV9|TRBD1|TRBJ2-1|15
CASSPGRGLNNEQFF
TGTGCCAGCAGCCCTGGCAGGGGGCTAAACAATGAGCAGTTCTTC
>NA|TRBV6-7|NA|TRBJ2-3|17
CASSYPRQQGCTDTQYF
TGTGCCAGCAGTTACCCAAGACAGCAAGGGTGCACAGATACGCAGTATTTT
>NA|TRBV14|TRBD1|TRBJ2-3|15
CASSQLQGKTDTQYF
TGTGCCAGCAGCCAATTACAGGGGAAGACAGATACGCAGTATTTT
>NA|TRBV9|NA|TRBJ2-1|14
CASSVAGSRDEQFF
TGTGCCAGCAGCGTAGCCGGGAGTCGGGATGAGCAGTTCTTC
>NA|TRBV28|TRBD1|TRBJ2-2|16
CASSLPGQGEGGELFF
TGTGCCAGCAGTTTGCCGGGACAGGGAGAGGGCGGGGAGCTGTTTTTT
>NA|TRBV7-9|NA|TRBJ2-1|13
CASSLDGIDEQFF
TGTGCCAGCAGCTTAGACGGGATCGATGAGCAGTTCTTC
>NA|TRBV11-2|NA|TRBJ1-6|14
CASSVRQANSPLHF
TGTGCCAGCAGCGTACGACAGGCGAATTCACCCCTCCACTTT
>NA|TRBV3-1/TRBV3-2|NA|TRBJ2-7|14
CASSQGATASEQYF
TGTGCCAGCAGCCAGGGGGCGACAGCATCCGAGCAGTACTTC
>NA|TRBV9|NA|TRBJ2-1|14
CASSVLEGNNEQFF
TGTGCCAGCAGCGTTCTGGAGGGAAACAATGAGCAGTTCTTC
>NA|TRBV13|TRBD2|TRBJ2-3|16
CASSTRLAGATDTQYF
TGTGCCAGCAGCACCCGACTAGCGGGCGCCACAGATACGCAGTATTTT
>NA|TRBV7-9|TRBD1|TRBJ1-1|13
CASRKSAGGAAFF
TGTGCCAGCAGGAAATCGGCAGGGGGCGCCGCTTTCTTT
>NA|TRBV27|TRBD2|TRBJ2-7|17
CASSLSTSGMFSYEQYF
TGTGCCAGCAGTTTATCGACTAGCGGGATGTTCTCCTACGAGCAGTACTTC
>NA|TRBV27|NA|TRBJ1-6|12
CASSQGNSPLHF
TGTGCCAGCAGTCAGGGGAATTCACCCCTCCACTTT
>NA|TRBV5-4|NA|TRBJ2-2|15
CASSLTGLNTGELFF
TGTGCCAGCAGCCTAACAGGGCTCAACACCGGGGAGCTGTTTTTT
>NA|TRBV19|NA|TRBJ2-1|13
CASSIGRDNEQFF
TGTGCCAGTAGTATAGGTAGAGACAATGAGCAGTTCTTC
>NA|TRBV9|NA|TRBJ1-1|13
CASSVQGNTEAFF
TGTGCCAGCAGCGTCCAGGGGAACACTGAAGCTTTCTTT
>once|TRBV27|TRBD2|TRBJ2-7|15
CASSSSGRSPYEQYF
TGTGCCAGCAGTTCTAGCGGGAGGTCCCCTTACGAGCAGTACTTC
>NA|TRBV28|NA|TRBJ1-4|16
CASSFPTHATNEKLFF
TGTGCCAGCAGTTTCCCGACACATGCAACTAATGAAAAACTGTTTTTT
>once|TRBV5-4|NA|TRBJ2-1|13
CASSLADSNEQFF
TGTGCCAGCAGCTTGGCTGACAGCAATGAGCAGTTCTTC
>NA|TRBV19|TRBD1|TRBJ1-5|16
CASSDRGPDSNQPQHF
TGTGCCAGTTCGGACAGGGGGCCTGATAGCAATCAGCCCCAGCATTTT
>NA|TRBV28|TRBD2|TRBJ2-1|15
CASSFWGEGRNEQFF
TGTGCCAGCAGTTTTTGGGGGGAGGGCAGGAATGAGCAGTTCTTC
>NA|TRBV15|NA|TRBJ2-3|17
CATSNPYGREGTDTQYF
TGTGCCACCAGCAACCCCTATGGAAGGGAGGGCACAGATACGCAGTATTTT
>NA|TRBV7-6|TRBD2|TRBJ2-3|15
CASSSEAGDPDTQYF
TGTGCCAGCAGCTCCGAGGCGGGAGACCCAGATACGCAGTATTTT
>NA|TRBV24-1|NA|TRBJ2-1|14
CATSGLSSYNEQFF
TGTGCCACCAGTGGCCTGAGCTCCTACAATGAGCAGTTCTTC
>NA|TRBV27|NA|TRBJ1-1|13
CASSLREDTEAFF
TGTGCCAGCAGCCTCAGGGAGGACACTGAAGCTTTCTTT
>NA|TRBV4-3|TRBD2|TRBJ2-7|13
CASSPGLFYEQYF
TGCGCCAGCAGCCCGGGACTATTCTACGAGCAGTACTTC
>NA|TRBV29-1|NA|TRBJ2-3|15
CSVFPDGVGTDTQYF
TGCAGCGTTTTCCCCGACGGGGTTGGCACAGATACGCAGTATTTT
>NA|TRBV9|NA|TRBJ2-7|14
CASSVDLTSYEQYF
TGTGCCAGCAGCGTAGACCTTACTAGCTACGAGCAGTACTTC
>NA|TRBV18|TRBD2|TRBJ2-1|15
CASSLSGTTYNEQFF
TGTGCCAGCTCATTGTCCGGGACTACCTACAATGAGCAGTTCTTC
>NA|TRBV21-1|NA|TRBJ1-6|15
CASNLWRYYNSPLHF
TGTGCCAGCAACCTTTGGCGGTACTATAATTCACCCCTCCACTTT
>NA|TRBV5-6|NA|TRBJ2-3|12
CASSQARDTQYF
TGTGCCAGCAGCCAGGCCCGAGATACGCAGTATTTT
>NA|TRBV7-6|NA|TRBJ2-5|15
CASSLIRVGQETQYF
TGTGCCAGCAGCTTAATCCGGGTCGGGCAAGAGACCCAGTACTTC